What follows are 27 T cell receptor beta chains derived from one specimen sequenced in a study of T cell responses to AZD1222 COVID-19 vaccine (dated by TCRdb to the early 2020s). To prepare the library, the immunoSEQ multiplex PCR assay was applied. In TCRdb, the immuneACCESS table is reduced to in-frame sequences with V and J assigned. These tables do not hold every clone; where another copy was compared, an unresolved V gene accounts for under half, and the others remain unexplained. Here the sample has 68,000 or so clones; almost 90% occur a single time. About 8.2% of the sample belongs to the ten largest clones. The time point label of this sample denotes: baseline before first vaccination. Here the sequenced sample was peripheral blood, taken on day 0 of AZD1222 vaccination. The receptors come from an adult in good health.

This clone has just a few counts. The chain joins TRBV15 to TRBJ1-6; no clear D gene. V shed 5 bases and J shed 0 bases, with 5 bases lying between them. Germline V CDR1 and CDR2: LNHNV, YYDKDF (reference sequence). There are 14 residues in the CDR3. The CDR3 nucleotides read TGTGCCACCAGCGGGAGCTCCTATAATTCACCCCTCCACTTT. Amino acids: CATSGSSYNSPLHF.

This chain connects TRBV6-4 to TRBJ2-3; 9 bases line up with TRBD1. This CDR3 is 14 amino acids long. Trimming removed 4 bases from V and 4 bases from J; junction bases left unmatched: 3. The germline CDR1 and CDR2 sequences are MRHNA and SNTAGT. CDR3 DNA sequence: TGTGCCAGCAGTGCTTGGACAGGGGCAGATACGCAGTATTTT. Amino acid sequence: CASSAWTGADTQYF.

The V and J genes are TRBV6-6 and TRBJ2-7, with D possibly matching TRBD1 (6 bases). Per the germline V gene, CDR1 is MNHNY and CDR2 is SVGAGI (reference sequence). The CDR3 runs to 15 residues. V was clipped by 6 bases and J by 0 bases, with 15 bases between them. CDR3 nucleotides: TGTGCCAGCAGATCCAAGAGGGACACCTCCTACGAGCAGTACTTC. Amino acids: CASRSKRDTSYEQYF.

The V call is TRBV5-1, the J call TRBJ2-1, with TRBD2 matching 8 bases. Germline values: CDR1 SGHRS, CDR2 YFSETQ. The V and J ends lost 3 bases and 7 bases, in that order; junction bases with no gene match: 9. The CDR3 runs to 15 residues. The CDR3 sequence is CASSYRTGGANEQFF. For the CDR3, the DNA is TGCGCCAGCAGCTATCGGACGGGAGGGGCGAATGAGCAGTTCTTC.

This chain joins TRBV15 and TRBJ2-1, with D possibly being TRBD2 (5 bases). The V gene lost 3 bases and the J gene lost 13 bases, with 13 bases spanning the gap. Germline-derived CDR1 and CDR2 are LNHNV and YYDKDF (reference sequence). The CDR3 consists of 12 residues. The CDR3: CATSRALGSQFF. CDR3 nucleotides: TGTGCCACCAGCAGGGCACTAGGGAGCCAGTTCTTC.

This clone was found a few times. The CDR3 DNA reads as TGTGCCAGCAGCTTGGAAGAGGACAGGGTAGGCGAGCAGTACTTC. It specifies CASSLEEDRVGEQYF. The gene calls are TRBV13 and TRBJ2-7; 8 positions agree with TRBD1. Germline loops: CDR1 PRHDT, CDR2 FYEKMQ (reference sequence). The CDR3 is 15 residues long. Trimming removed 3 bases from V and 6 bases from J; junction bases left unmatched: 10.

V and J are TRBV7-9 and TRBJ1-1; D gene uncertain. The V gene lost 4 bases and the J gene lost 4 bases, with 13 bases spanning the gap. Germline values: CDR1 SEHNR, CDR2 FQNEAQ (reference sequence). The CDR3 runs to 14 residues. As DNA, the CDR3 is TGTGCCAGCAGCTCCCCGATGAGAGGCACTGAAGCTTTCTTT. Protein sequence: CASSSPMRGTEAFF. The full variable domain, with the rest looked up from reference TRBV7-9 and TRBJ1-1, is DTGVSQNPRHKITKRGQNVTFRCDPISEHNRLYWYRQTLGQGPEFLTYFQNEAQLEKSRLLSDRFSAERPKGSFSTLEIQRTEQGDSAMYLCASSSPMRGTEAFFGQGTRLTVV.

The V gene is TRBV28, the J gene TRBJ1-4; 9 positions match TRBD1. Germline lookup yields CDR1 MDHEN and CDR2 SYDVKM. J was trimmed by 7 bases and V by 5 bases; bases with no gene match: 8. This CDR3 is 15 amino acids long. For the CDR3, the DNA is TGTGCCAGCAGTGCCCAGACAGGGGGGGGTGAAAAACTGTTTTTT. It specifies CASSAQTGGGEKLFF.

The chain couples TRBV28 to TRBJ2-7; D might be TRBD1 (6 bases). Germline V lookup: CDR1 MDHEN, CDR2 SYDVKM. The CDR3 loop spans 13 amino acids. With 3 bases removed from V and 5 bases from J, the gap between germline ends came to 11 bases. In DNA form, the CDR3 reads TGTGCCAGCAGTTTCGCAGGGGTCCACGAGCAGTACTTC. Translating gives CASSFAGVHEQYF.

The chain employs TRBV20-1 and TRBJ2-7; TRBD2 aligns across 9 bases. Germline CDR1 is DFQATT and CDR2 is SNEGSKA (reference sequence). There are 15 residues in the CDR3. Trimming took 4 bases from V and 5 from J; bases not matched to a gene: 12. The CDR3 nucleotides are TGCAGTGCTATTGATCGTAGCGGGAGTTTTGACGAGCAGTACTTC. This codes for CSAIDRSGSFDEQYF.

The chain recombines TRBV6-4 with TRBJ2-1; possibly TRBD1 or TRBD2 for D (5 bases each). The CDR3 spans 12 residues. Germline V gene data show CDR1 as MRHNA and CDR2 as SNTAGT. With 6 bases removed from V and 10 bases from J, the gap between germline ends came to 13 bases. CDR3: CASSEGTGEQFF. CDR3 in DNA: TGTGCCAGCAGCGAAGGGACGGGGGAGCAGTTCTTC.

The J gene is TRBJ1-6, the V gene TRBV28, with unresolved D. Germline CDR1 reads MDHEN; CDR2 reads SYDVKM. There are 14 residues in the CDR3. V was trimmed by 2 bases and J by 5 bases, leaving 7 bases between them. The CDR3 sequence is CASSLIMDNSPLHF. The CDR3 bases are TGTGCCAGCAGTTTAATTATGGATAATTCACCCCTCCACTTT. Complete variable domain (other parts from reference TRBV28 and TRBJ1-6): DVKVTQSSRYLVKRTGEKVFLECVQDMDHENMFWYRQDPGLGLRLIYFSYDVKMKEKGDIPEGYSVSREKKERFSLILESASTNQTSMYLCASSLIMDNSPLHFGNGTRLTVT.

The chain links TRBV5-1 to TRBJ1-4; D is undetermined. CDR1 is SGHRS and CDR2 is YFSETQ in the germline V gene. V was clipped by 0 bases and J by 3 bases, with 15 bases between them. The CDR3 is 17 residues long. The CDR3 DNA is TGCGCCAGCAGCTTGGGACGCGCGGCTATTGCTAATGAAAAACTGTTTTTT. It specifies CASSLGRAAIANEKLFF.

V and J are TRBV20-1 and TRBJ2-1; D is uncertain. The CDR3 has 12 amino acids. V lost 3 bases and J 8 bases, leaving 11 bases between the germline ends. CDR1 is DFQATT, CDR2 SNEGSKA, per germline (reference sequence). In DNA, the CDR3 is TGCAGTGCTAGTCCGACTCGGCATGAGCAGTTCTTC. This translates into CSASPTRHEQFF.

This clone has a handful of counts. The rearrangement joins TRBV11-2 to TRBJ2-7, with D tentatively TRBD2 (5 bases). Germline-derived CDR1 and CDR2 are SGHAT and FQNNGV. The CDR3 sequence is 13 residues long. Trimming left V 1 base short and J 6 bases short, with 10 bases between. DNA for the CDR3: TGTGCCAGCAGCTTAGCACAAGGAGGCGAGCAGTACTTC. The encoded protein is CASSLAQGGEQYF.

The V call is TRBV18, the J call TRBJ1-5; D uncertain. In germline, CDR1 is KGHSH, CDR2 LQKENI. CDR3 size: 14 residues. V gave up 4 bases and J gave up 2 bases, with 9 bases separating them. This CDR3 is CASSLTKGNQPQHF. The CDR3 coding sequence is TGTGCCAGCTCACTAACTAAGGGCAATCAGCCCCAGCATTTT. The variable domain in full, with the rest retrieved from reference TRBV18 and TRBJ1-5, is NAGVMQNPRHLVRRRGQEARLRCSPMKGHSHVYWYRQLPEEGLKFMVYLQKENIIDESGMPKERFSAEFPKEGPSILRIQQVVRGDSAAYFCASSLTKGNQPQHFGDGTRLSIL.

This sequence joins TRBV4-1 and TRBJ1-5; the D gene is possibly TRBD1 (5 bases). The ends were cut back, 0 bases at V and 7 bases at J, with 10 bases in the middle. The CDR3 runs 14 residues. Germline V CDR1 and CDR2: MGHRA, YSYEKL. The CDR3: CASSQDRAGQPQHF. The CDR3 coding sequence is TGCGCCAGCAGCCAAGACAGGGCCGGACAGCCCCAGCATTTT.

The chain is built from TRBV4-2 and TRBJ1-2; a weak D match, TRBD1 (5 bases). This CDR3 is built from 15 residues. With 1 base removed from V and 5 bases from J, the gap between germline ends came to 14 bases. Germline V gene sequence: CDR1 LGHNA, CDR2 YNFKEQ. CDR3 DNA sequence: TGTGCCAGCAGCCAAGCCCAGGGCACTTGGTATGGCTACACCTTC. Translating gives CASSQAQGTWYGYTF.

The rearrangement uses TRBV11-2 and TRBJ1-1; 10 nucleotides match TRBD1. V was clipped by 5 bases and J by 5 bases; unmatched bases: 11. Germline values: CDR1 SGHAT, CDR2 FQNNGV. The CDR3 has 16 amino acids. The CDR3 is CASSRRTGGRRTEAFF. Written as DNA, the CDR3 is TGTGCCAGCAGCCGAAGGACAGGGGGTCGAAGGACTGAAGCTTTCTTT. Full variable domain (rest looked up from reference TRBV11-2 and TRBJ1-1): EAGVAQSPRYKIIEKRQSVAFWCNPISGHATLYWYQQILGQGPKLLIQFQNNGVVDDSQLPKDRFSAERLKGVDSTLKIQPAKLEDSAVYLCASSRRTGGRRTEAFFGQGTRLTVV.

The rearrangement links TRBV7-3 to TRBJ2-7; D unclear. Trimming removed 0 bases from V and 1 base from J, with 4 bases in between. Germline V gene lookup returns CDR1 SGHTA and CDR2 FQGTGA. The CDR3 is made up of 13 amino acids. CDR3 bases: TGTGCCAGCAGCTTAACTAGTTCCTACGAGCAGTACTTC. Amino acid sequence: CASSLTSSYEQYF.

The chain links TRBV11-3 to TRBJ2-6; D is uncertain. CDR1 is SGHNT, CDR2 YENEEA, per germline. Trimming cost V 1 base and J 0 bases, with 10 bases left between them. The CDR3 extends over 17 amino acids. CDR3 in amino acids: CASSLGGYGSGANVLTF. The CDR3 coding sequence is TGTGCCAGCAGCTTAGGGGGATACGGCTCTGGGGCCAACGTCCTGACTTTC.

The rearrangement links TRBV7-8 to TRBJ2-1; D is ambiguous. CDR1 and CDR2 from the germline V gene are SGHVS and FQNEAQ. Trimming took 3 bases from V and 8 from J, leaving 8 bases between them. The CDR3 sequence is 12 residues long. CDR3 DNA sequence: TGTGCCAGCAGCTTGCAGAAATATGAGCAGTTCTTC. Translating it yields CASSLQKYEQFF.

The sample holds one count of this clone. The chain uses TRBV6-2 or TRBV6-3 and TRBJ1-5; 10 bases line up with TRBD1. The V gene end was trimmed by 6 bases and the J gene end by 1 base; junction bases not matched to a gene: 6. Germline V gene lookup returns CDR1 MNHEY and CDR2 SVGEGT. The CDR3 has 16 amino acids. The CDR3 region is CASSPWTGGSNQPQHF. The CDR3 DNA reads TGTGCCAGCAGCCCTTGGACAGGGGGAAGCAATCAGCCCCAGCATTTT.

This chain connects TRBV29-1 to TRBJ1-2, with D uncertain. Germline CDR1 SQVTM, CDR2 ANQGSEA. V was pared by 0 bases and J by 10 bases, with 15 bases between. The CDR3 extends over 13 amino acids. For the CDR3, the DNA is TGCAGCGTTGAAGATAAGAGGGAGACTCCCTACACCTTC. Translating it yields CSVEDKRETPYTF.

The chain has TRBV5-6 and TRBJ2-1, with TRBD2 matching 7 bases. V trimming: 4 bases; J trimming: 2 bases; junction bases outside the gene matches: 6. Germline CDR1 and CDR2: SGHDT and YYEEEE. The length of the CDR3 is 15 residues. CDR3 loop: CASSAGLDPYNEQFF. CDR3 nucleotide sequence: TGTGCCAGCAGCGCCGGACTAGACCCCTACAATGAGCAGTTCTTC. Based on the CDR3 plus reference TRBV5-6 and TRBJ2-1, the full variable domain is DAGVTQSPTHLIKTRGQQVTLRCSPKSGHDTVSWYQQALGQGPQFIFQYYEEEERQRGNFPDRFSGHQFPNYSSELNVNALLLGDSALYLCASSAGLDPYNEQFFGPGTRLTVL.

The rearrangement joins TRBV7-9 to TRBJ2-3, with 8 positions matching TRBD2. The CDR3 runs to 15 residues. Trimming cost V 5 bases and J 5 bases; bases outside gene matches: 9. Looked up from germline, CDR1 is SEHNR and CDR2 is FQNEAQ (reference sequence). DNA of the CDR3: TGTGCCAGCAGCGGAAGCGGGAGTAAGGTAGATACGCAGTATTTT. As protein: CASSGSGSKVDTQYF.

The genes are TRBV6-5 and TRBJ1-2, with no clear D. V gave up 6 bases and J gave up 3 bases, with 11 bases separating them. The CDR3 covers 13 residues. The V gene's germline CDR1 is MNHEY and CDR2 SVGAGI. The CDR3 is CASRKDGYYGYTF. The CDR3 DNA follows: TGTGCCAGCAGGAAGGACGGCTACTATGGCTACACCTTC.